Included here is one T cell receptor (beta chain) sequence, with context. Antigen: not known. The source of the sample is a study of shared clonotypes between healthy human individuals. Study conclusions and caveats: Roughly 5% of naive CD4 clonotypes were shared across four donors.

There were no recent acute infections or vaccinations among the donors, who were healthy HIV-negative adults. Deep-level settings were used for running the assay. Some clones are missing from TCRdb's copy, which holds only in-frame ones; the method was immunoSEQ multiplex PCR. In the table there are some 500,000 clones, 95% to 97% of which are singletons. CDR1 is MNHEY, CDR2 SVGAGI, per germline. V lost 8 bases and J lost 3; bases outside the gene matches: 6. The CDR3 is made up of 14 amino acids. The rearrangement joins TRBV6-5 to TRBJ2-2; 7 bases match TRBD1. The specimen sequenced was naive CD4+ T cells sorted from blood. This sample's subset: CD45RA+ positively selected. The TCR sequence derives from a woman aged 30 to 39 in good health. CDR3 DNA: TGTGCCAGCTCACAGGGGATGGACACCGGGGAGCTGTTTTTT. Translated: CASSQGMDTGELFF.